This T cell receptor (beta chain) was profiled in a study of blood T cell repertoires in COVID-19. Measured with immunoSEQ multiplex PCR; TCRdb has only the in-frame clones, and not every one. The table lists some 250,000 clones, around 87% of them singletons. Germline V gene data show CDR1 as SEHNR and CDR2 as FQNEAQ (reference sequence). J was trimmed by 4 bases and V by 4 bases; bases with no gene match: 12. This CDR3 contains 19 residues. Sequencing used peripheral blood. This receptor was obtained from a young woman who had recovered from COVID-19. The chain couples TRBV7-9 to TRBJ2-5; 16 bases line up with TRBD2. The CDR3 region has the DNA TGTGCCAGCAGCTCATCCCTTGGGACTAGCGGGGGGGCAGTAGAGACCCAGTACTTC. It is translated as CASSSSLGTSGGAVETQYF.